These T cell receptor beta chains were read from a single sample in a study of CD8+ T cells in alopecia areata. Measured with immunoSEQ multiplex PCR; TCRdb has only the in-frame clones, and not every one. The sample yields roughly 32,000 clones, roughly 58% seen once. Input material: NKG2D-high CD8+ T cells sorted from blood. The receptor source for this set is a human donor with alopecia areata. Each CDR3 is given with its conserved first and last residue. A D gene is named only where the DNA matches it firmly. Clone size is shown for a subset of rows, as once, few, many or a class of expanded clone.

14,-,TRBV13,-,TRBJ2-3,CASSFPSSTDTQYF,TGTGCCAGCAGCTTCCCATCCTCCACAGATACGCAGTATTTT
12,-,TRBV11-2,TRBD1,TRBJ2-1,CASSLGTGPQFF,TGTGCCAGCAGCTTAGGGACAGGGCCCCAGTTCTTC
14,-,TRBV29-1,-,TRBJ2-1,CSVYTGLGDNEQFF,TGCAGCGTATATACAGGGTTGGGTGACAATGAGCAGTTCTTC
12,-,TRBV7-9,-,TRBJ1-5,CASSHQYQPQHF,TGTGCCAGCAGCCACCAGTATCAGCCCCAGCATTTT
16,-,TRBV15,TRBD2,TRBJ2-1,CATSRDRTSAYNEQFF,TGTGCCACCAGCAGAGATCGGACTAGCGCCTACAATGAGCAGTTCTTC
15,few,TRBV7-2,TRBD2,TRBJ2-5,CASSPDSGVIETQYF,TGTGCCAGCAGCCCCGATAGCGGGGTAATAGAGACCCAGTACTTC
16,-,TRBV10-1,TRBD2,TRBJ2-1,CASSEWAGARMHEQFF,TGCGCCAGCAGTGAATGGGCGGGAGCCAGAATGCATGAGCAGTTCTTC
18,few,TRBV5-1,TRBD2,TRBJ2-1,CASSFGTSGRSSYNEQFF,TGCGCCAGCAGCTTCGGGACTAGCGGGCGGAGCTCCTACAATGAGCAGTTCTTC
16,-,TRBV7-9,TRBD1,TRBJ1-2,CASSLLRVGQGAGYTF,TGTGCCAGCAGCTTATTAAGGGTCGGGCAGGGGGCCGGCTACACCTTC
13,-,TRBV10-2,TRBD2,TRBJ2-5,CASSSSGQETQYF,TGCGCCAGCAGCTCTAGCGGCCAAGAGACCCAGTACTTC
14,-,TRBV5-4,TRBD2,TRBJ2-7,CASSGTSGSYEQYF,TGTGCCAGCAGCGGGACTAGCGGTTCCTACGAGCAGTACTTC
13,-,TRBV29-1,-,TRBJ2-5,CSATTELEETQYF,TGCAGCGCTACGACAGAATTAGAAGAGACCCAGTACTTC
16,-,TRBV5-4,-,TRBJ2-3,CASSLAPSASTDTQYF,TGTGCCAGCAGCTTGGCCCCTAGCGCTAGCACAGATACGCAGTATTTT
16,few,TRBV15,-,TRBJ2-1,CATSRERQGSYNEQFF,TGTGCCACCAGCAGAGAACGGCAGGGGTCCTACAATGAGCAGTTCTTC
15,few,TRBV28,-,TRBJ2-7,CASSSYDAPVREQYF,TGTGCCAGCAGTTCATACGATGCGCCCGTCCGGGAGCAGTACTTC
13,-,TRBV4-2,TRBD2,TRBJ2-5,CASSPKAGETQYF,TGTGCCAGCAGCCCCAAAGCGGGGGAGACCCAGTACTTC
13,-,TRBV19,-,TRBJ2-7,CASNDALSYEQYF,TGTGCCTCAAACGACGCCCTCTCCTACGAGCAGTACTTC
14,few,TRBV5-4,-,TRBJ2-1,CASSLGGSYNEQFF,TGTGCCAGCAGCTTGGGCGGATCCTACAATGAGCAGTTCTTC
17,-,TRBV7-2,TRBD2,TRBJ2-5,CASSLDRYSGVRETQYF,TGTGCCAGCAGCTTAGATCGGTATAGCGGGGTGCGGGAGACCCAGTACTTC
13,-,TRBV27,-,TRBJ2-7,CASSFTGPYEQYF,TGTGCCAGCAGTTTTACGGGACCTTACGAGCAGTACTTC
13,-,TRBV11-2,-,TRBJ2-7,CASSLDPWYEQYF,TGTGCCAGCAGCTTAGATCCATGGTACGAGCAGTACTTC
13,-,TRBV19,-,TRBJ1-1,CASSISLNTEAFF,TGTGCCAGTAGTATCTCTTTGAACACTGAAGCTTTCTTT
13,few,TRBV2,-,TRBJ2-2,CASRYMNTGELFF,TGTGCCAGCAGATACATGAACACCGGGGAGCTGTTTTTT
14,-,TRBV5-1,TRBD2,TRBJ2-7,CASSPGLADYEQYF,TGCGCCAGCAGCCCGGGACTAGCGGACTACGAGCAGTACTTC
12,-,TRBV29-1,-,TRBJ2-2,CSVLPGTGELFF,TGCAGCGTTCTTCCAGGGACCGGGGAGCTGTTTTTT
15,few,TRBV28,TRBD1,TRBJ1-2,CASSTRGLGDYGYTF,TGTGCCAGCAGTACCAGGGGGCTTGGGGACTATGGCTACACCTTC
12,-,TRBV7-7,-,TRBJ1-4,CASSLDGVELFF,TGTGCTAGCAGCTTAGACGGCGTGGAACTGTTTTTT
11,-,TRBV20-1,-,TRBJ2-7,CSAPRDYEQYF,TGCAGTGCTCCCCGGGACTACGAGCAGTACTTC
10,few,TRBV7-9,-,TRBJ2-7,CASSLHEQYF,TGTGCCAGCAGCTTACACGAGCAGTACTTC
12,few,TRBV7-4,-,TRBJ2-5,CASSLETTYQYF,TGTGCCAGCAGCTTAGAAACCACCTACCAGTACTTC
11,few,TRBV13,-,TRBJ2-3,CASSFTDTQYF,TGTGCCAGCAGCTTCACAGATACGCAGTATTTT